This TCR beta chain was documented in a study of CD8 T cells in ankylosing spondylitis. Overall study findings and caveats: Ankylosing spondylitis blood appeared to carry a characteristic TCR beta motif of roughly eight highly homologous variants. In peripheral blood, disease-linked CD8+ clones occurred at relatively low frequencies.

Quantitative 5'-RACE was performed with molecular barcodes, and it yielded the TCR beta libraries. TCRdb re-analysed the 5' RACE reads in MiXCR, keeping a single row per CDR3 protein. In the table there are some 700,000 distinct CDR3 sequences, 15% to 20% of which are singletons. Points on this clonotype: The antigen is unknown.

What was sequenced was blood, either unsorted or a sorted T cell fraction (not recorded which). This clonotype was obtained from a male donor with ankylosing spondylitis.

In nucleotides, the CDR3 is TGTGCCAGCAGCTTAACGGCGGGGGGCTCGAGCTCTGGAAACACCATATATTTT. Its translation is CASSLTAGGSSSGNTIYF. This chain connects TRBV7-3 to TRBJ1-3; tentatively, D is TRBD1 (6 bases). The V end lost 0 bases, the J end lost 0 bases, and 15 bases lay between the germline ends. CDR1 and CDR2 (germline): SGHTA, FQGTGA. The CDR3 runs to 18 residues.